These 31 T cell receptor beta chains share one sample of origin, sequenced in a study of T cell responses to AZD1222 COVID-19 vaccine. Produced via immunoSEQ multiplex PCR; TCRdb's table is partial and in-frame only. The table includes some 170,000 clones, about 89% detected once. The sequencing here drew on peripheral blood, taken on day 0 of AZD1222 vaccination. The receptor set was obtained from an adult in good health.

The J gene is TRBJ2-3, the V gene TRBV7-3, with D possibly TRBD2 on 5 matching bases. The CDR3 spans 15 residues. The V and J ends lost 5 bases and 3 bases respectively, with 15 bases between them. The germline CDR1 and CDR2 sequences are SGHTA and FQGTGA. In DNA, the CDR3 is TGTGCCAGCAGCCTCGGACTTCGACCGACAGATACGCAGTATTTT. Translated: CASSLGLRPTDTQYF.

This clone was seen a handful of times. The rearrangement links TRBV11-2 to TRBJ2-3; D gene uncertain. In germline, CDR1 is SGHAT, CDR2 FQNNGV. The ends were cut back, 1 base at V and 6 bases at J, with 11 bases in the middle. The CDR3 consists of 14 residues. The CDR3 is CASSLGVPRDTQYF. The CDR3 bases are TGTGCCAGCAGCTTAGGGGTCCCCCGGGATACGCAGTATTTT.

The chain links TRBV5-1 to TRBJ2-2; TRBD1 agrees at 10 bases. Trimming at V came to 5 bases and at J to 2 bases, leaving 9 bases not matched to a gene. The CDR3 spans 17 residues. In germline, CDR1 is SGHRS, CDR2 YFSETQ. The CDR3, as DNA: TGCGCCAGCAGAGTTCCAAGGACAGGGGGTAACACCGGGGAGCTGTTTTTT. Its translation is CASRVPRTGGNTGELFF.

The CDR3 reads CASRPATGTYEQYF. The CDR3 DNA follows: TGTGCCAGCAGGCCAGCGACAGGAACCTACGAGCAGTACTTC. This rearrangement joins TRBV7-9 to TRBJ2-7, with a weak D call TRBD1 (6 bases). Germline V gives CDR1 SEHNR, CDR2 FQNEAQ (reference sequence). There are 14 residues in the CDR3. Trimming pared 6 bases from V and 2 bases from J, leaving 14 bases between. Filled out from reference TRBV7-9 and TRBJ2-7, the complete variable domain reads DTGVSQNPRHKITKRGQNVTFRCDPISEHNRLYWYRQTLGQGPEFLTYFQNEAQLEKSRLLSDRFSAERPKGSFSTLEIQRTEQGDSAMYLCASRPATGTYEQYFGPGTRLTVT.

This clone has just one count. This sequence joins TRBV2 and TRBJ2-3, with 10 bases aligning to TRBD2. This CDR3 comprises 16 residues. The germline V gene encodes CDR1 SNHLY and CDR2 FYNNEI. The junction had 3 bases not matched to a gene; V was cut back by 1 base and J by 2 bases. This chain's CDR3 is CASSEGTSGFTDTQYF. The DNA for the CDR3 is TGTGCCAGCAGTGAAGGGACTAGCGGCTTCACAGATACGCAGTATTTT.

This chain connects TRBV28 to TRBJ2-3, with 7 nucleotides matching TRBD1. There are 15 residues in the CDR3. The trim removed 6 bases at V and 6 bases at J, leaving 12 bases unmatched. From germline, CDR1 is MDHEN and CDR2 SYDVKM. In DNA, the CDR3 is TGTGCCAGCAGCCCCGACAGGGCCCTCTCGGATACGCAGTATTTT. Translating it yields CASSPDRALSDTQYF. The variable domain in full, with the rest retrieved from reference TRBV28 and TRBJ2-3, is DVKVTQSSRYLVKRTGEKVFLECVQDMDHENMFWYRQDPGLGLRLIYFSYDVKMKEKGDIPEGYSVSREKKERFSLILESASTNQTSMYLCASSPDRALSDTQYFGPGTRLTVL.

The rearrangement uses TRBV6-5 and TRBJ1-6, with 7 bases matching TRBD1. The germline V gene has CDR1 MNHEY and CDR2 SVGAGI. V lost 7 bases to trimming and J lost 6 bases; unmatched junction nucleotides: 9. The CDR3 is made up of 15 amino acids. CDR3 loop: CASTNSGGRNSPLHF. CDR3 nucleotides: TGTGCCAGCACCAACTCAGGGGGTCGTAATTCACCCCTCCACTTT.

The chain links TRBV7-9 to TRBJ2-1; D may be TRBD1 or TRBD2 (5 bases each). CDR3 size: 13 residues. CDR1 and CDR2 from the germline V gene are SEHNR and FQNEAQ (reference sequence). The ends were cut back, 5 bases at V and 7 bases at J, with 12 bases in the middle. The CDR3 sequence is CASSLGTLNEQFF. CDR3 sequence (DNA): TGTGCCAGCAGCCTCGGGACCTTGAATGAGCAGTTCTTC.

The chain has TRBV12-3 or TRBV12-4 and TRBJ2-1; 9 nucleotides agree with TRBD1. J was trimmed by 12 bases and V by 6 bases; bases with no gene match: 9. The CDR3 runs 13 residues. CDR3 in amino acids: CASSQAVGQGQFF. The CDR3 DNA reads as TGTGCCAGCAGCCAAGCTGTGGGACAGGGGCAGTTCTTC.

This chain joins TRBV19 and TRBJ1-4; D is ambiguous. The germline V gene has CDR1 LNHDA and CDR2 SQIVND (reference sequence). This CDR3 has 13 amino acids. The V end lost 8 bases, the J end lost 2 bases, and 9 bases lay between the germline ends. CDR3 loop: CASHDGTNEKLFF. The CDR3 nucleotides are TGTGCCAGTCATGATGGGACTAATGAAAAACTGTTTTTT.

The chain is built from TRBV10-2 and TRBJ2-7; possible D gene TRBD2, 6 bases. Per the germline V gene, CDR1 is WSHSY and CDR2 is SAAADI. V was trimmed by 6 bases and J by 2 bases, leaving 8 bases between them. The CDR3 consists of 12 residues. CDR3 in DNA: TGCGCCAGCAGGACTAGGCCCTACGAGCAGTACTTC. Encoded protein: CASRTRPYEQYF.

The chain is built from TRBV10-1 and TRBJ1-2, with TRBD1 matching over 10 bases. Unmatched junction bases numbered 10, after V lost 3 bases and J lost 6 bases. The CDR3 sequence is 16 residues long. The germline V gene encodes CDR1 WNHNN and CDR2 SYGVQD (reference sequence). The CDR3 DNA sequence: TGCGCCAGCAGTGAACTAAGGACAGGGGGACCAGATGGCTACACCTTC. Its translation is CASSELRTGGPDGYTF.

The rearrangement joins TRBV5-8 to TRBJ1-5; 7 positions match TRBD1. CDR1 SGHTS and CDR2 YDEGEE come from the germline V gene. The CDR3 loop spans 17 amino acids. V lost 3 bases, J lost 4 bases, and 13 bases stayed unmatched. CDR3 DNA: TGTGCCAGCAGCTCCAGTCCCGGGACAGTCCGTAATCAGCCCCAGCATTTT. As protein: CASSSSPGTVRNQPQHF. The variable domain in full, with the rest retrieved from reference TRBV5-8 and TRBJ1-5, is EAGVTQSPTHLIKTRGQQATLRCSPISGHTSVYWYQQALGLGLQFLLWYDEGEERNRGNFPPRFSGRQFPNYSSELNVNALELEDSALYLCASSSSPGTVRNQPQHFGDGTRLSIL.

V gene TRBV10-3 combines with J gene TRBJ1-1; D is possibly TRBD1 (6 bases). The CDR3 contains 15 residues. Germline V gene data show CDR1 as ENHRY and CDR2 as SYGVKD. Trimming removed 0 bases from V and 1 base from J, with 9 bases in between. Written as DNA, the CDR3 is TGTGCCATCAGTGAGTCGATCAGGGGGAACACTGAAGCTTTCTTT. It translates to CAISESIRGNTEAFF.

The J gene is TRBJ2-7, the V gene TRBV4-3, with D possibly matching TRBD1 (7 bases). This CDR3 region has 16 residues. Germline CDR1 is LGHNA and CDR2 is YSLEER. Trimming left V 0 bases short and J 0 bases short, with 12 bases between. The CDR3: CASSQDGGGHSYEQYF. CDR3 nucleotides: TGCGCCAGCAGCCAAGATGGAGGGGGCCACTCCTACGAGCAGTACTTC.

This clone appeared a single time. The rearrangement joins TRBV4-1 to TRBJ2-1; no firm D call. Germline lookup yields CDR1 MGHRA and CDR2 YSYEKL. Trimming took off 1 base at V and 0 bases at J, with 10 bases between the two ends. CDR3 size: 16 residues. The CDR3 here is CASSQVRESSYNEQFF. The CDR3 nucleotides read TGCGCCAGCAGCCAAGTTCGCGAGAGCTCCTACAATGAGCAGTTCTTC.

This chain connects TRBV5-4 to TRBJ2-7; 9 bases match TRBD1. V shed 1 base, J shed 4 bases, and the junction held 6 bases outside the gene matches. CDR3 size: 15 residues. The germline V gene encodes CDR1 SGHNT and CDR2 YYREEE (reference sequence). For the CDR3, the DNA is TGTGCCAGCAGCTTGCCCAGGACAGGGGCGTACGAGCAGTACTTC. This gives the protein CASSLPRTGAYEQYF.

V and J are TRBV2 and TRBJ1-3; 9 bases align to TRBD1. The CDR3 is 15 amino acids. Germline lookup yields CDR1 SNHLY and CDR2 FYNNEI. Trimming removed 6 bases from V and 0 bases from J; junction bases left unmatched: 3. In DNA, the CDR3 is TGTGCCAGCAGACAGGGGGCCGTCTCTGGAAACACCATATATTTT. Translation: CASRQGAVSGNTIYF.

This chain uses TRBV4-2 with TRBJ2-3; either TRBD1 or TRBD2 may supply D (5 bases each). The CDR3 covers 15 residues. V shed 1 base and J shed 2 bases, with 10 bases lying between them. Germline V gives CDR1 LGHNA, CDR2 YNFKEQ. The CDR3 region is CASSQGIGTTDTQYF. In DNA form, the CDR3 reads TGTGCCAGCAGCCAAGGTATAGGGACCACAGATACGCAGTATTTT.

This chain connects TRBV5-6 to TRBJ1-2; D unclear. Trimming took 0 bases from V and 4 from J, leaving 10 bases between them. Germline loops: CDR1 SGHDT, CDR2 YYEEEE. This CDR3 is 14 amino acids long. CDR3 in DNA: TGTGCCAGCAGCTTGGACGGCTCCGGCTATGGCTACACCTTC. Translating gives CASSLDGSGYGYTF.

The chain recombines TRBV6-5 with TRBJ2-1; TRBD1 aligns across 9 bases. The CDR3 is 13 residues long. The germline gives CDR1 MNHEY, CDR2 SVGAGI. With V trimmed by 5 bases and J by 8 bases, 4 bases remained unmatched. For the CDR3, the DNA is TGTGCCAGCAGTCCACAGGGGGCCCATGAGCAGTTCTTC. Amino acids: CASSPQGAHEQFF.

The chain couples TRBV6-5 to TRBJ2-7, with 8 bases that match TRBD2. The CDR3 runs to 15 residues. The germline CDR1 and CDR2 sequences are MNHEY and SVGAGI. V lost 0 bases, J lost 5 bases, and 6 bases stayed unmatched. Here the CDR3 DNA reads TGTGCCAGCAGTTACTCCGGGACTAGTTCCCACGAGCAGTACTTC. Its protein product is CASSYSGTSSHEQYF.

V and J are TRBV28 and TRBJ1-2; possible D gene TRBD1, 6 bases. Germline CDR1 is MDHEN and CDR2 is SYDVKM. The CDR3 runs to 17 residues. V was pared by 4 bases and J by 5 bases, with 23 bases between. The chain's CDR3 is CASSSPAAGLGAYGYTF. The CDR3 coding sequence is TGTGCCAGCAGTTCTCCCGCCGCAGGCTTGGGGGCGTATGGCTACACCTTC.

The rearrangement links TRBV5-1 to TRBJ2-7; 7 nucleotides match TRBD1. The junction had 2 bases not matched to a gene; V was cut back by 0 bases and J by 5 bases. Germline V gene sequence: CDR1 SGHRS, CDR2 YFSETQ. This CDR3 has 13 amino acids. CDR3 nucleotide sequence: TGCGCCAGCAGCTTGGGACAGGGAAACGAGCAGTACTTC. Its protein is CASSLGQGNEQYF.

This chain links TRBV14 with TRBJ2-5; tentatively, D is TRBD1 (8 bases). CDR1 is SGHDN and CDR2 is FVKESK in the germline V gene. The CDR3 runs to 15 residues. V was cut by 1 base and J by 5 bases, with 14 bases left in between. The CDR3 nucleotides read TGTGCCAGCAGCCAAGTACGGGGGGACAGGGAGACCCAGTACTTC. It yields the protein CASSQVRGDRETQYF.

The rearrangement joins TRBV19 to TRBJ2-3; D gene uncertain. Germline-derived CDR1 and CDR2 are LNHDA and SQIVND (reference sequence). CDR3 length equals 14 residues. The V gene lost 1 base and the J gene lost 2 bases, with 7 bases spanning the gap. As DNA, the CDR3 is TGTGCCAGTAGTATAGGGCAGTACACAGATACGCAGTATTTT. Translation gives CASSIGQYTDTQYF.

This clone was detected a few times. This chain links TRBV11-1 with TRBJ1-2, with 10 bases fitting TRBD1. V trimming: 3 bases; J trimming: 7 bases; junction bases outside the gene matches: 5. This CDR3 comprises 14 residues. Germline CDR1 SGHAT, CDR2 FQDESV (reference sequence). The CDR3 protein is CASSFRGQGGGYTF. CDR3 nucleotide sequence: TGTGCCAGCAGCTTTCGAGGACAGGGGGGTGGCTACACCTTC.

CDR3 DNA sequence: TGTGCCATCAGTGCGGACAGGGGGTCTGGAAACACCATATATTTT. It encodes CAISADRGSGNTIYF. V usage is TRBV10-3 and J usage is TRBJ1-3, with TRBD1 identical over 10 bases. The germline CDR1 and CDR2 sequences are ENHRY and SYGVKD. V dropped 4 bases and J dropped 1; count of bases not matched to a gene: 1. CDR3 length equals 15 residues.

This clone was seen a single time. The chain has TRBV30 and TRBJ2-7; the D gene is possibly TRBD1 (5 bases). V was clipped by 2 bases and J by 1 base, with 15 bases between them. The V gene's germline CDR1 is GTSNPN and CDR2 SVGIG (reference sequence). This CDR3 has 15 amino acids. The CDR3 region is CAWSPLRGRSYEQYF. The DNA of the CDR3 is TGTGCCTGGAGTCCTCTAAGGGGCAGATCCTACGAGCAGTACTTC.

The rearrangement joins TRBV28 to TRBJ1-2, with a weak D call TRBD1 (5 bases). Trimming pared 4 bases from V and 4 bases from J, leaving 19 bases between. Germline V gene data show CDR1 as MDHEN and CDR2 as SYDVKM. The CDR3 totals 16 residues. The CDR3 region has the DNA TGTGCCAGCAGTTCACACCCCCCGACAGAAAGCTATGGCTACACCTTC. This sequence encodes CASSSHPPTESYGYTF.

The V call is TRBV3-1 (or the pseudogene TRBV3-2), the J call TRBJ1-3; D might be TRBD1 (6 bases). Trimming took 2 bases from V and 7 from J, leaving 15 bases between them. This CDR3 region has 15 residues. CDR1 is LGHDT, CDR2 YNNKEL, per germline (reference sequence). The CDR3 sequence is CASSQSWTVRNTIYF. The CDR3 nucleotides read TGTGCCAGCAGCCAAAGTTGGACAGTAAGGAACACCATATATTTT.